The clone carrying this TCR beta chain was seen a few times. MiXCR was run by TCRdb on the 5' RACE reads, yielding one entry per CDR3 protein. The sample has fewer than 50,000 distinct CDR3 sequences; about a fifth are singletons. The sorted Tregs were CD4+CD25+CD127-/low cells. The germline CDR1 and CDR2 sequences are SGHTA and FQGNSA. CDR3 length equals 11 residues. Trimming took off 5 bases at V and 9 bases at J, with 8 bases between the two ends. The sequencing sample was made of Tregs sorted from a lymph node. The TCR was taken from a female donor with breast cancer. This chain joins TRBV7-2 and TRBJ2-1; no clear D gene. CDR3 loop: CASSPFGEQFF. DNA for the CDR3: TGTGCCAGCAGCCCCTTCGGTGAGCAGTTCTTC.